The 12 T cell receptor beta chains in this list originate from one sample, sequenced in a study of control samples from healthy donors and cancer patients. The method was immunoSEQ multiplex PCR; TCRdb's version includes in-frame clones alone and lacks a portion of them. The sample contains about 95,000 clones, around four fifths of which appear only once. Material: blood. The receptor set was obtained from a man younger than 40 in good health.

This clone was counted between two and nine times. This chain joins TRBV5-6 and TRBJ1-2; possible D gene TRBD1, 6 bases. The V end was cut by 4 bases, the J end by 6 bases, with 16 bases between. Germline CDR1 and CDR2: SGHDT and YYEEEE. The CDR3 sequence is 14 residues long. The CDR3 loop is CASSATGWENGYTF. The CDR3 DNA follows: TGTGCCAGCAGCGCCACAGGGTGGGAAAATGGCTACACCTTC. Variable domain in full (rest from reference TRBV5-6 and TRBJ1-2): DAGVTQSPTHLIKTRGQQVTLRCSPKSGHDTVSWYQQALGQGPQFIFQYYEEEERQRGNFPDRFSGHQFPNYSSELNVNALLLGDSALYLCASSATGWENGYTFGSGTRLTVV.

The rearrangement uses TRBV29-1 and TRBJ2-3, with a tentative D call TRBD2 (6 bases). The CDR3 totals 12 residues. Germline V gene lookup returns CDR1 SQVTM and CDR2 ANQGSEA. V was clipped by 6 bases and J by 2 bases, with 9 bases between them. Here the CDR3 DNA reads TGCAGCGTGGGGACTTACACAGATACGCAGTATTTT. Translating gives CSVGTYTDTQYF.

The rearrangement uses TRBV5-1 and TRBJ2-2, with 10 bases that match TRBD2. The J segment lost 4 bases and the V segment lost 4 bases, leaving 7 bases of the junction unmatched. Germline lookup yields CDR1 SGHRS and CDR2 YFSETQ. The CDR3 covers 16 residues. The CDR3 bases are TGCGCCAGCAGCCCGCCAGCGGGGGGGCCCACCGGGGAGCTGTTTTTT. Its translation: CASSPPAGGPTGELFF.

CDR3 DNA sequence: TGTGCCACCAGCATAGAAACGTCCTGGAGGCGGGAAATGAACCAAGAGACCCAGTACTTC. It codes for CATSIETSWRREMNQETQYF. V gene TRBV15 combines with J gene TRBJ2-5, with TRBD2 as a possible D gene (6 bases). The V gene lost 4 bases and the J gene lost 0 bases, with 27 bases spanning the gap. The germline gives CDR1 LNHNV, CDR2 YYDKDF (reference sequence). The CDR3 totals 20 residues.

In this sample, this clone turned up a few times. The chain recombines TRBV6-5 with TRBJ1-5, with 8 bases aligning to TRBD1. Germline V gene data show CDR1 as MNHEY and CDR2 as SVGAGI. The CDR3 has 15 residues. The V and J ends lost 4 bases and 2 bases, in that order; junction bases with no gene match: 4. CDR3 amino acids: CASSSPGQGNQPQHF. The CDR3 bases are TGTGCCAGCAGTTCGCCGGGACAGGGCAATCAGCCCCAGCATTTT.

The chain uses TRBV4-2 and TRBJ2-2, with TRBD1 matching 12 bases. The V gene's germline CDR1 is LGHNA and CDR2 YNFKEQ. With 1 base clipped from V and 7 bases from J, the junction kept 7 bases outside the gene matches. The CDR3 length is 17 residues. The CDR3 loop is CASSQAPGQGASGELFF. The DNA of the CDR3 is TGTGCCAGCAGCCAAGCTCCGGGACAGGGGGCTAGCGGGGAGCTGTTTTTT.

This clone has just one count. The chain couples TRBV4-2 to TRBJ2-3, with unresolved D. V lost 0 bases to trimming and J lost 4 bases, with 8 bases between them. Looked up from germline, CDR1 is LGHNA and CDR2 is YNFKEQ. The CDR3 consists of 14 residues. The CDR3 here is CASSQEGRADTQYF. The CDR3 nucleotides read TGTGCCAGCAGCCAAGAAGGGCGAGCAGATACGCAGTATTTT.

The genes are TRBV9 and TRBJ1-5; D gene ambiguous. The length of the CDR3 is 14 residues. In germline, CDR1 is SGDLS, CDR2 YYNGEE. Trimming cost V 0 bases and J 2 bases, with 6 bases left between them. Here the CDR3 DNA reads TGTGCCAGCAGCGTAGGGGAGGGCAATCAGCCCCAGCATTTT. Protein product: CASSVGEGNQPQHF.

CDR3 amino acids: CASSAQGHRPYEQYF. CDR3 DNA sequence: TGTGCCAGCAGTGCACAAGGGCACAGACCCTACGAGCAGTACTTC. J is TRBJ2-7 and V is TRBV25-1; D call uncertain. The CDR3 has 15 amino acids. V gave up 4 bases and J gave up 2 bases, with 15 bases separating them. In germline, CDR1 is MGHDK, CDR2 SYGVNS.

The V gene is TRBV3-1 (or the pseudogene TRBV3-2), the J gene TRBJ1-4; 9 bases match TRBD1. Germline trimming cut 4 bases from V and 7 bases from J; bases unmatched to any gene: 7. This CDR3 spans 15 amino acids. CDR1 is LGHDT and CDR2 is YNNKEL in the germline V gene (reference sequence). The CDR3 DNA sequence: TGTGCCAGCAGCCCAAGGGACAGGGCGGCTGAAAAACTGTTTTTT. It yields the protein CASSPRDRAAEKLFF.

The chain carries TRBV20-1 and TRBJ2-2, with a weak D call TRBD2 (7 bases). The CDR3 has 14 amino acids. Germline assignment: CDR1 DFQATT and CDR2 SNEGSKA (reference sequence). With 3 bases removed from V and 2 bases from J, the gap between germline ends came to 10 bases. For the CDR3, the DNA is TGCAGTGCTAGTGGGGGGGCCAACACCGGGGAGCTGTTTTTT. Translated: CSASGGANTGELFF.

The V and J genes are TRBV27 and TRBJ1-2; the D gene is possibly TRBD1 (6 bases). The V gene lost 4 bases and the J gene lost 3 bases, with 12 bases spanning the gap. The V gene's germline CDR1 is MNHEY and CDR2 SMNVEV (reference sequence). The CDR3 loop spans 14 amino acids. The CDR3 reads CASSSQGRDYGYTF. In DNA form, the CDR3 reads TGTGCCAGCAGTTCTCAGGGGCGTGACTATGGCTACACCTTC.